This TCR beta chain was captured by sequencing in a study of beta chain features in type 1 diabetes (dated by TCRdb to the late 2010s). Background for the entire study: Mean age, gender distribution, total cell number and subset yield were not different between patients and healthy donors. A total of around 100 million sorted cells were examined across all samples, and RNA yield correlated strongly with the number of cells per subset. In the study, recently diagnosed type 1 diabetes patients and matched healthy donors were compared on the TCRB repertoires of their sorted circulating CD4+ T cell subsets. Regulatory and stem cell-like memory subsets were isolated from only 8 patients and roughly eight healthy donors, whereas naive and central memory subsets came from all 30 or so donors. Points the paper makes about the study in general: Shorter templates might be favored by PCR, yet because patient and control samples were amplified and corrected together, any such skew would affect both groups equally. Because the HLA sub-analyses included only small numbers of individuals, any influence of HLA type on TCRB rearrangement was left unresolved. Because cDNA was sequenced instead of genomic DNA, activated cells with high expression could be over-represented, although the groups did not differ in activation or CD3 levels. Fewer insertions and more nucleotide deletions at VDJ recombination sites were observed in patients with type 1 diabetes, implying thymic rearrangement abnormalities. A moderate but significant shortening of TCRB CDR3 length was observed in type 1 diabetes patients in all four CD4+ subsets. Naive, central memory and regulatory TCRB repertoires appeared to be more similar among patients than among healthy donors.

The CDR3 runs 15 residues from the cysteine to the phenylalanine. Only the CDR3 DNA is retained, 45 bases long and in frame from the first base. V lost 4 bases and J lost 6 bases; the stretch between them is 20 bases long. According to the germline V gene, CDR1 reads SQVTM and CDR2 reads ANQGSEA. The entire amount of isolated RNA was reverse transcribed using the High Capacity cDNA Reverse Transcription Kit, so the sequenced TCRB transcripts were expressed ones. Deep immunoSEQ sequencing was performed on naive, central memory and regulatory T cell samples, with an average of around 3.4 million total reads per sample. Sorted cells were lysed in RLT buffer, and RNA was extracted using DNase-treated RNeasy Micro or Mini kits according to cell number. Each cell subset was processed separately to prevent cross-contamination, with patient and healthy donor samples processed together. The immunoSEQ multiplex PCR was used to amplify TCRB sequences from cDNA, generating 87-bp fragments that spanned the CDR3 region. Sequencing of the amplicons was done on the Illumina HiSeq platform. The original pipeline was this. Synthetic template baselines were used to correct PCR bias computationally, reads within Hamming distance 2 were collapsed together, and singletons that could not be merged were discarded. By aligning reads against IMGT, V, D and J genes, CDR3 length, and insertions or deletions at six rearrangement sites were assigned. Within each subset, clonotype counts were normalized to the number of sorted cells before true diversity and Gini coefficients were calculated with the tcR R package. The overlap coefficient, calculated on TCRB nucleotide sequences, was used to measure repertoire sharing. In TCRdb, the immuneACCESS table is reduced to in-frame sequences with V and J assigned. These tables do not hold every clone; where another copy was compared, an unresolved V gene accounts for under half, and the others remain unexplained. That table is the source of V, J and clone size, and D and trimming were worked out from the DNA. The sample includes a few hundred thousand clones, with 27% observed a single time. The ten largest clones capture 3.5% to 4% of the sample.

A single peripheral blood draw of around 120 mL on average was collected from each donor into heparinised tubes. A BD FACSAria II was used to sort naive, central memory, regulatory and stem cell-like memory CD4+ T cells with a panel that included CD45RO, CCR7, CD25, CD127, CD95 and CD27. Purity was above 95% for every sorted population. Right away, PBMCs were isolated by Lymphoprep density gradient centrifugation and were stained directly, with no culture step. Samples were stained and sorted in pairs, with one healthy donor and one patient per experiment, so that batch effects were minimized. There are a few counts of this clone. The target of this receptor is not known. No per-base quality is available; no much larger clone lies one base away.

Here the chain combines TRBV29-1 and TRBJ2-3, and possibly TRBD1, on 5 matching bases. The source is a man aged 25-45 years in good health. The specimen was central memory CD4+ T cells from blood. Read as DNA, the sequence is TGCAGCGTTGTTTCCCCGGACCCTGGGGCGGATACGCAGTATTTT. This yields the protein CSVVSPDPGADTQYF.